A single sample gave rise to the 18 T cell receptor beta chains below, sequenced in a study of CD8 T cells in Susac syndrome. The authors reverse transcribed about 0.5 to 1 ug RNA with random hexamers. TCRdb redid the calling of the immunoSEQ multiplex PCR reads with MiXCR, one entry per CDR3 protein. Here the sample spans tens of thousands of distinct CDR3 sequences, 85% to 95% being singletons. Specimen: CD8+ T cells from PBMCs. Receptors originate from a human donor with Susac syndrome.

This chain joins TRBV4-2 and TRBJ1-5; D remains unclear. The germline gives CDR1 LGHNA, CDR2 YNFKEQ. This CDR3 is 14 amino acids long. V lost 0 bases, J lost 3 bases, and 6 bases lay in between. CDR3: CASSQDRLNQPQHF. The CDR3 bases are TGTGCCAGCAGCCAAGACAGGCTCAATCAGCCCCAGCATTTT.

This chain uses TRBV28 with TRBJ2-7, with 14 bases fitting TRBD2. Germline lookup yields CDR1 MDHEN and CDR2 SYDVKM. The J segment lost 5 bases and the V segment lost 4 bases, leaving 4 bases of the junction unmatched. This CDR3 has 15 amino acids. The CDR3 sequence is CASSSGLAGEDEQYF. CDR3 DNA sequence: TGTGCCAGCAGTTCGGGACTAGCGGGAGAGGACGAGCAGTACTTC.

This sequence joins TRBV19 and TRBJ2-1; D not certain. V gave up 2 bases and J gave up 2 bases, with 10 bases separating them. The CDR3 loop spans 15 amino acids. Germline V CDR1 and CDR2: LNHDA, SQIVND (reference sequence). CDR3 in amino acids: CASSIIRSPYNEQFF. The CDR3 coding sequence is TGTGCCAGTAGTATAATCCGGTCTCCCTACAATGAGCAGTTCTTC.

This sequence joins TRBV20-1 and TRBJ2-7, with a possible D match to TRBD1 (5 bases). The V end was cut by 5 bases, the J end by 5 bases, with 10 bases between. The CDR3 is 11 residues long. CDR1 and CDR2 (germline): DFQATT, SNEGSKA (reference sequence). The CDR3 here is CSADQGDEQYF. In DNA, the CDR3 is TGCAGTGCTGATCAGGGCGACGAGCAGTACTTC.

This clonotype was observed a single time. This chain connects TRBV15 to TRBJ2-1; 10 nucleotides agree with TRBD2. This CDR3 has 15 residues. V gave up 0 bases and J gave up 7 bases; unmatched junction bases: 3. Germline values: CDR1 LNHNV, CDR2 YYDKDF (reference sequence). For the CDR3, the DNA is TGTGCCACCAGCAGAGATAGCGGGAGGTTGAATGAGCAGTTCTTC. Translation: CATSRDSGRLNEQFF.

J is TRBJ2-1 and V is TRBV29-1; D is possibly TRBD2 (6 bases). Trimming removed 1 base at V and 14 bases at J, with 15 bases between. The CDR3 contains 12 residues. The germline V gene has CDR1 SQVTM and CDR2 ANQGSEA. CDR3 sequence: CSVEVVASVEFF. The CDR3 nucleotides read TGCAGCGTTGAAGTGGTGGCTAGCGTGGAGTTCTTC.

The genes are TRBV18 and TRBJ2-1, with D perhaps TRBD2 (6 bases). The CDR3 runs 12 residues. Per germline, CDR1 KGHSH and CDR2 LQKENI. Trimming took 1 base from V and 9 from J, leaving 7 bases between them. DNA for the CDR3: TGTGCCAGCTCACCACTAGCGGCTGAGCAGTTCTTC. Encoded protein: CASSPLAAEQFF.

The rearrangement joins TRBV12-5 to TRBJ1-1, with a weak D call TRBD1 (6 bases). The CDR3 loop spans 14 amino acids. The germline CDR1 and CDR2 sequences are LGHNT and FRNRAP. The V end lost 0 bases, the J end lost 1 base, and 6 bases lay between the germline ends. This CDR3 is CASGLVQGNTEAFF. Here the CDR3 DNA reads TGTGCTAGTGGTTTGGTACAGGGGAACACTGAAGCTTTCTTT.

This rearrangement joins TRBV4-2 to TRBJ2-7, with 10 bases lining up with TRBD2. Trimming removed 0 bases from V and 4 bases from J; junction bases left unmatched: 3. CDR3 length: 15 residues. CDR1 and CDR2 (germline): LGHNA, YNFKEQ. The CDR3 loop is CASSQEASGSYEQYF. In DNA, the CDR3 is TGTGCCAGCAGCCAAGAGGCTAGCGGGAGTTACGAGCAGTACTTC.

V is TRBV9 and J is TRBJ2-4, with no clear D. Per the germline V gene, CDR1 is SGDLS and CDR2 is YYNGEE. The CDR3 covers 13 residues. Trimming removed 2 bases at V and 13 bases at J, with 16 bases between. Here the CDR3 DNA reads TGTGCCAGCAGCGTCGGAGATGTTGGGAACCAGTACTTC. Amino acid sequence: CASSVGDVGNQYF.

The chain employs TRBV13 and TRBJ1-4, with no clear D. The CDR3 sequence is 15 residues long. In germline, CDR1 is PRHDT, CDR2 FYEKMQ (reference sequence). V shed 5 bases and J shed 0 bases, with 10 bases lying between them. For the CDR3, the DNA is TGTGCCAGCAGCCCCAGCAGTGCAACTAATGAAAAACTGTTTTTT. This codes for CASSPSSATNEKLFF.

The chain has TRBV15 and TRBJ2-1, with 10 bases aligning to TRBD2. The germline V gene has CDR1 LNHNV and CDR2 YYDKDF (reference sequence). The CDR3 totals 12 residues. V lost 8 bases to trimming and J lost 14 bases; unmatched junction nucleotides: 9. The CDR3 reads CATGLAGVAEFF. The CDR3 nucleotides are TGTGCCACCGGCCTAGCGGGAGTCGCTGAGTTCTTC. Combining the CDR3 with reference TRBV15 and TRBJ2-1 gives the whole variable domain DAMVIQNPRYQVTQFGKPVTLSCSQTLNHNVMYWYQQKSSQAPKLLFHYYDKDFNNEADTPDNFQSRRPNTSFCFLDIRSPGLGDTAMYLCATGLAGVAEFFGPGTRLTVL.

The gene calls are TRBV27 and TRBJ2-1; 10 bases map to TRBD2. Germline values: CDR1 MNHEY, CDR2 SMNVEV (reference sequence). Unmatched junction bases numbered 5, after V lost 1 base and J lost 5 bases. The CDR3 sequence is 16 residues long. The CDR3 nucleotides read TGTGCCAGCAGTTTATGGGGGACTAGCGTGGACAATGAGCAGTTCTTC. Protein: CASSLWGTSVDNEQFF.

The chain recombines TRBV7-9 with TRBJ2-5, with D perhaps TRBD2 (5 bases). This CDR3 contains 13 residues. CDR1 SEHNR and CDR2 FQNEAQ come from the germline V gene (reference sequence). V lost 4 bases and J lost 2, with 8 bases in between. The CDR3 DNA is TGTGCCAGCAGCTCCGAGGGACAAGAGACCCAGTACTTC. Translation: CASSSEGQETQYF.

The rearrangement links TRBV9 to TRBJ2-1; D not resolved. The CDR3 contains 13 residues. Germline CDR1 reads SGDLS; CDR2 reads YYNGEE. Trimming took off 3 bases at V and 7 bases at J, with 11 bases between the two ends. CDR3 protein: CASSGARKNEQFF. The DNA of the CDR3 is TGTGCCAGCAGCGGAGCCCGAAAGAATGAGCAGTTCTTC.

This chain connects TRBV9 to TRBJ1-1; no definite D call. CDR3 length: 13 amino acids. V was cut by 0 bases and J by 4 bases, with 7 bases left in between. Germline assignment: CDR1 SGDLS and CDR2 YYNGEE. The DNA of the CDR3 is TGTGCCAGCAGCGTAGTCGCCGGCACTGAAGCTTTCTTT. This translates into CASSVVAGTEAFF.

V gene TRBV4-1 combines with J gene TRBJ2-7; TRBD2 matches 11 bases. V gave up 1 base and J gave up 2 bases; unmatched junction bases: 7. The CDR3 extends over 17 amino acids. Germline lookup yields CDR1 MGHRA and CDR2 YSYEKL. The CDR3 reads CASSQVIILAGAYEQYF. The CDR3 bases are TGCGCCAGCAGCCAAGTAATAATACTAGCGGGAGCCTACGAGCAGTACTTC.

The table lists this clonotype with a count of one. The chain recombines TRBV12-5 with TRBJ2-2; no reliable D call. Germline lookup yields CDR1 LGHNT and CDR2 FRNRAP. CDR3 size: 11 residues. V lost 8 bases, J lost 7 bases, and 8 bases lay in between. CDR3 sequence reads: CASQTVGELFF. Written as DNA, the CDR3 is TGTGCTAGTCAAACGGTCGGGGAGCTGTTTTTT.